This TCR beta chain is from a study of early T cells in non-severe SARS-CoV-2 infection. There are a few counts of this clonotype. Germline assignment: CDR1 MNHNY and CDR2 SVGAGI (reference sequence). The CDR3 is 15 amino acids. Trimming removed 7 bases from V and 2 bases from J, with 18 bases in between. Unique molecular identifiers were affixed to single, distinct cDNA molecules. TCRdb processed the 5' RACE reads anew with MiXCR; each CDR3 protein has one entry. The sample records about 80,000 distinct CDR3 sequences, around 12% being singletons. This clonotype was sampled from an adult who was a healthcare worker with PCR-confirmed SARS-CoV-2 infection or an uninfected control (not recorded which). The donor label of this sample is uncertain. The source material was whole blood, sampled at baseline. The chain carries TRBV6-6 and TRBJ2-7; TRBD2 is a possible D gene (6 bases). The CDR3 loop reads CASTLKEGITYEQYF. As DNA, the CDR3 is TGTGCCAGCACCTTGAAGGAGGGGATCACCTACGAGCAGTACTTC.